The rows below give T cell receptor beta chains drawn from one sample of a study of shared clonotypes between healthy human individuals. Assay: immunoSEQ multiplex PCR; the TCRdb copy retains only in-frame clones and omits some. The data contain around 100,000 clones, approximately 70% of them singletons. What was sequenced was memory CD8+ T cells sorted from blood. Receptor source: a woman under 40 in good health. CDR3s include the opening cysteine and the closing phenylalanine or tryptophan. A D gene is named only where the DNA matches it firmly. A clone size is listed for some rows: how often the clone was seen (once, few, many), or a class if it is expanded.

J: TRBJ1-2; V: TRBV7-8; D: NA; size: few; CDR3: CASSLAGTGAYGYTF; DNA: TGTGCCAGCAGCTTAGCAGGAACCGGGGCCTATGGCTACACCTTC
J: TRBJ1-1; V: TRBV10-2; D: NA; size: NA; CDR3: CASRFTLRNTEAFF; DNA: TGCGCCAGCAGATTTACCCTCAGGAACACTGAAGCTTTCTTT
J: TRBJ1-1; V: TRBV7-9; D: NA; size: medium-sized; CDR3: CASSASTENTEAFF; DNA: TGTGCCAGCAGCGCCTCGACAGAGAACACTGAAGCTTTCTTT
J: TRBJ1-4; V: TRBV7-9; D: TRBD1; size: NA; CDR3: CASSTTGTGLAANEKLFF; DNA: TGTGCCAGCAGCACTACCGGGACAGGGCTTGCGGCTAATGAAAAACTGTTTTTT
J: TRBJ2-1; V: TRBV27; D: TRBD2; size: NA; CDR3: CASSSPTSGYNEQFF; DNA: TGTGCCAGCAGTAGTCCCACTAGCGGGTACAATGAGCAGTTCTTC
J: TRBJ1-4; V: TRBV27; D: NA; size: NA; CDR3: CASSFGQAEKLFF; DNA: TGTGCCAGCAGTTTTGGCCAAGCTGAAAAACTGTTTTTT
J: TRBJ2-5; V: TRBV11-2; D: NA; size: NA; CDR3: CASSPQGGGSETQYF; DNA: TGTGCCAGCAGCCCCCAGGGTGGGGGGTCGGAGACCCAGTACTTC
J: TRBJ2-7; V: TRBV4-1; D: TRBD2; size: NA; CDR3: CASSHRSGSAYEQYF; DNA: TGCGCCAGCAGCCACCGTAGCGGGAGTGCCTACGAGCAGTACTTC
J: TRBJ2-7; V: TRBV29-1; D: TRBD1; size: NA; CDR3: CSVGPRDRGPPSSYEQYF; DNA: TGCAGCGTTGGCCCTCGGGACAGGGGGCCTCCGAGCTCCTACGAGCAGTACTTC
J: TRBJ2-1; V: TRBV28; D: TRBD2; size: few; CDR3: CASRYPSGRNNEQFF; DNA: TGTGCCAGCAGGTATCCTAGCGGGAGGAACAATGAGCAGTTCTTC
J: TRBJ2-1; V: TRBV5-1; D: TRBD1; size: once; CDR3: CASSPTGVPYNEQFF; DNA: TGCGCCAGCAGCCCGACAGGGGTACCCTACAATGAGCAGTTCTTC
J: TRBJ1-2; V: TRBV27; D: TRBD1; size: NA; CDR3: CASSPLDRDGYTF; DNA: TGTGCCAGCAGCCCCCTGGACAGGGATGGCTACACCTTC
J: TRBJ2-7; V: TRBV7-7; D: TRBD2; size: NA; CDR3: CASSQGLAYEQYF; DNA: TGTGCCAGCAGCCAAGGACTAGCCTACGAGCAGTACTTC
J: TRBJ2-7; V: TRBV5-1; D: NA; size: NA; CDR3: CASSLSGGGSEQYF; DNA: TGCGCCAGCAGCTTGTCTGGAGGGGGGAGTGAGCAGTACTTC
J: TRBJ2-3; V: TRBV5-1; D: NA; size: NA; CDR3: CASSLAEGHTDTQYF; DNA: TGCGCCAGCAGCTTGGCCGAGGGCCACACAGATACGCAGTATTTT
J: TRBJ2-3; V: TRBV18; D: TRBD2; size: NA; CDR3: CASSPVPRGRWPDTQYF; DNA: TGTGCCAGCTCACCAGTCCCTCGCGGGAGGTGGCCAGATACGCAGTATTTT
J: TRBJ2-1; V: TRBV5-1; D: TRBD1; size: NA; CDR3: CASSLGGQGRPRRDNEQFF; DNA: TGCGCCAGCAGCTTGGGGGGACAGGGAAGGCCCCGGCGTGACAATGAGCAGTTCTTC
J: TRBJ2-6; V: TRBV11-1; D: NA; size: NA; CDR3: CASVRTGSPSGANVLTF; DNA: TGTGCCAGCGTCCGTACAGGGTCCCCCTCTGGGGCCAACGTCCTGACTTTC
J: TRBJ2-2; V: TRBV6-1; D: TRBD1; size: few; CDR3: CASSEAVGGRWELFF; DNA: TGTGCCAGCAGTGAAGCCGTAGGGGGCAGGTGGGAGCTGTTTTTT
J: TRBJ1-1; V: TRBV1; D: NA; size: NA; CDR3: CTSPPPGNTEAFF; DNA: TGCACCAGCCCTCCCCCAGGGAATACTGAAGCTTTCTTT
J: TRBJ2-3; V: TRBV9; D: NA; size: few; CDR3: CASSVAGGSDTQYF; DNA: TGTGCCAGCAGCGTAGCAGGGGGGTCAGATACGCAGTATTTT
J: TRBJ2-7; V: TRBV5-4; D: NA; size: NA; CDR3: CASSLVNEQYF; DNA: TGTGCCAGCAGCTTGGTAAACGAGCAGTACTTC
J: TRBJ1-3; V: TRBV6-8; D: TRBD1; size: many; CDR3: CASSYSTTGQASAGNTIYF; DNA: TGTGCCAGCAGTTACTCGACGACGGGACAGGCATCCGCTGGAAACACCATATATTTT
J: TRBJ2-7; V: TRBV28; D: NA; size: NA; CDR3: CASSPRTVWTYEQYF; DNA: TGTGCCAGCAGTCCCCGGACAGTTTGGACGTACGAGCAGTACTTC
J: TRBJ1-1; V: TRBV11-1; D: NA; size: once; CDR3: CASSSTGKGQAFF; DNA: TGTGCCAGCAGTTCTACTGGGAAGGGGCAAGCTTTCTTT
J: TRBJ2-1; V: TRBV28; D: NA; size: few; CDR3: CASSPSWRLSAYNEQFF; DNA: TGTGCCAGCTCTCCTAGTTGGCGGCTTTCGGCTTACAATGAGCAGTTCTTC
J: TRBJ2-5; V: TRBV7-2; D: NA; size: NA; CDR3: CASSLFTETQYF; DNA: TGTGCCAGCAGCTTATTTACAGAGACCCAGTACTTC
J: TRBJ1-5; V: TRBV28; D: NA; size: NA; CDR3: CASSLEVFTSGNQPQHF; DNA: TGTGCCAGCAGTTTAGAGGTCTTTACGAGCGGGAATCAGCCCCAGCATTTT
J: TRBJ1-4; V: TRBV19; D: TRBD1; size: NA; CDR3: CASRTGELANEKLFF; DNA: TGTGCCAGTCGGACAGGGGAACTTGCTAATGAAAAACTGTTTTTT